These 7 T cell receptor beta chains were sequenced from one sample in a study of T cell changes during pregnancy in multiple sclerosis. The data were produced by immunoSEQ multiplex PCR, yet TCRdb's version contains in-frame clones alone and is incomplete. The sample includes some 61,000 clones, around 90% of them seen just once. The sample was peripheral blood, taken in the second trimester of pregnancy. The receptors stem from a female donor with multiple sclerosis, enrolled in a pregnancy study.

This chain connects TRBV5-8 to TRBJ2-3; 9 bases line up with TRBD2. The CDR3 runs to 17 residues. Germline trimming cut 4 bases from V and 1 base from J; bases unmatched to any gene: 10. Germline-derived CDR1 and CDR2 are SGHTS and YDEGEE. The CDR3 DNA is TGTGCCAGCAGCCCGGTCGTTCTAGCGGGGCGCACAGATACGCAGTATTTT. Translating it yields CASSPVVLAGRTDTQYF.

The chain has TRBV19 and TRBJ2-3; the match to TRBD1 covers 9 bases. Germline loops: CDR1 LNHDA, CDR2 SQIVND (reference sequence). This CDR3 has 18 residues. V was clipped by 4 bases and J by 2 bases; unmatched bases: 13. CDR3 DNA: TGTGCCAGTAGTACAGAATATGACCGGGACAGGGCCACAGATACGCAGTATTTT. It specifies CASSTEYDRDRATDTQYF.

The chain combines TRBV7-9 with TRBJ2-5; D not resolved. The length of the CDR3 is 12 residues. Trimming removed 4 bases at V and 4 bases at J, with 7 bases between. Germline CDR1 reads SEHNR; CDR2 reads FQNEAQ (reference sequence). CDR3 region: CASSSPGETQYF. DNA for the CDR3: TGTGCCAGCAGCTCCCCGGGAGAGACCCAGTACTTC.

The chain couples TRBV6-5 to TRBJ2-7, with unresolved D. The germline CDR1 and CDR2 sequences are MNHEY and SVGAGI. This CDR3 has 12 residues. V dropped 5 bases and J dropped 5 bases, with 10 bases sitting between them. The CDR3 DNA follows: TGTGCCAGCAGTCGACCGAGGAACGAGCAGTACTTC. This translates into CASSRPRNEQYF.

V and J are TRBV29-1 and TRBJ2-7; 8 bases fit TRBD2. V was pared by 6 bases and J by 2 bases, with 0 bases of the junction left unmatched. This CDR3 has 11 amino acids. Germline V gene sequence: CDR1 SQVTM, CDR2 ANQGSEA. Here the CDR3 reads CSVGLAYEQYF. The CDR3 DNA follows: TGCAGCGTGGGACTAGCCTACGAGCAGTACTTC.

J is TRBJ2-1 and V is TRBV7-3, with D perhaps TRBD1 (6 bases). Germline V gene sequence: CDR1 SGHTA, CDR2 FQGTGA. V gave up 2 bases and J gave up 10 bases, with 21 bases separating them. The CDR3 runs to 16 residues. Here the CDR3 reads CASSLFRGKGPDEQFF. CDR3 nucleotides: TGTGCCAGCAGCTTATTCAGGGGTAAGGGGCCGGACGAGCAGTTCTTC.

This chain links TRBV7-2 with TRBJ1-1; D not certain. Trimming took off 5 bases at V and 3 bases at J, with 16 bases between the two ends. Germline loops: CDR1 SGHTA, CDR2 FQGNSA. The length of the CDR3 is 15 residues. The CDR3 DNA sequence: TGTGCCAGCAGCGCTCCCGGCTCCGCGGACACTGAAGCTTTCTTT. Translated, it gives CASSAPGSADTEAFF.